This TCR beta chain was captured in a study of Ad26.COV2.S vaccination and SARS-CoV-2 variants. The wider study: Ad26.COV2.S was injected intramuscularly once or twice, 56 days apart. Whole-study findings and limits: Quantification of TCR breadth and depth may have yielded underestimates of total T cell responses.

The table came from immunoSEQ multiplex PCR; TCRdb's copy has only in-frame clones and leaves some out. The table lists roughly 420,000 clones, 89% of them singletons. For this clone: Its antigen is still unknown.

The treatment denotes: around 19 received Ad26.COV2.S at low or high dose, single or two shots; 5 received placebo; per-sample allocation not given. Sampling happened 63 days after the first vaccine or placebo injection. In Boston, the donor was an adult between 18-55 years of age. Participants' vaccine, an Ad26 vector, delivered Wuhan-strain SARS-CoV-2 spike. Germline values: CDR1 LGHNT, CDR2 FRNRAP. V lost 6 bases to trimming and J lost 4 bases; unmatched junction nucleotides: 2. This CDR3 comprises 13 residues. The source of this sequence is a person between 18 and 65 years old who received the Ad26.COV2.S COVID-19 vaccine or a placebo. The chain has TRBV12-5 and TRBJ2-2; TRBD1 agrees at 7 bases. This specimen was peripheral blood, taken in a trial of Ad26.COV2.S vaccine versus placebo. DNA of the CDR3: TGTGCTAGTGGGACAGGGATCACCGGGGAGCTGTTTTTT. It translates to CASGTGITGELFF.